Below, 26 T cell receptor beta chains from the same sample are listed, as sequenced in a study of identical twins. MiXCR was run by TCRdb on the 5' RACE reads, yielding one entry per CDR3 protein. The table shows about 890,000 distinct CDR3 sequences, with over 9% occurring only once. The sample was also linked to a second study, of yellow fever vaccine responses in identical twins.

Sequenced sample: PBMCs. All receptors come from a woman aged 18-30 years in good health.

The chain couples TRBV20-1 to TRBJ2-5; the D call may be TRBD1 or TRBD2 (6 bases each). From germline, CDR1 is DFQATT and CDR2 SNEGSKA (reference sequence). The CDR3 length is 19 residues. The V end was cut by 0 bases, the J end by 5 bases, with 28 bases between. The CDR3 protein is CSARDLGGFLGGAQETQYF. CDR3 in DNA: TGCAGTGCTAGAGATCTAGGGGGGTTCCTGGGCGGGGCTCAGGAGACCCAGTACTTC.

This chain uses TRBV9 with TRBJ1-4, with TRBD1 matching 8 bases. V was clipped by 3 bases and J by 6 bases; unmatched bases: 4. CDR3 length: 14 amino acids. CDR1 is SGDLS, CDR2 YYNGEE, per germline. The CDR3 DNA follows: TGTGCCAGCAGCGGATCGACAGGGGATGAAAAACTGTTTTTT. This gives the protein CASSGSTGDEKLFF. Drawing the rest from reference TRBV9 and TRBJ1-4, the complete variable domain is DSGVTQTPKHLITATGQRVTLRCSPRSGDLSVYWYQQSLDQGLQFLIQYYNGEERAKGNILERFSAQQFPDLHSELNLSSLELGDSALYFCASSGSTGDEKLFFGSGTQLSVL.

The J gene is TRBJ1-3, the V gene TRBV20-1; D is undetermined. V lost 4 bases, J lost 0 bases, and 13 bases lay in between. CDR1 and CDR2 from the germline V gene are DFQATT and SNEGSKA (reference sequence). CDR3 length: 15 amino acids. CDR3 in amino acids: CSAIPSIFSGNTIYF. The CDR3 DNA reads TGCAGTGCTATCCCAAGTATATTCTCTGGAAACACCATATATTTT.

This clonotype was recorded a few times. V gene TRBV5-6 combines with J gene TRBJ2-3, with D hard to call. The CDR3 consists of 12 residues. Germline-derived CDR1 and CDR2 are SGHDT and YYEEEE. Trimming took off 3 bases at V and 5 bases at J, with 7 bases between the two ends. Here the CDR3 DNA reads TGTGCCAGCAGCTACGAGATAGATACGCAGTATTTT. Amino acids: CASSYEIDTQYF.

This clonotype appeared many times. V usage is TRBV20-1 and J usage is TRBJ2-5, with 14 bases identical to TRBD2. Germline V gene sequence: CDR1 DFQATT, CDR2 SNEGSKA (reference sequence). V shed 0 bases, J shed 4 bases, and the junction held 7 bases outside the gene matches. CDR3 length: 17 amino acids. CDR3 bases: TGCAGTGCTAGAGATATAGGACTAGCGGGAGGTCGAGAGACCCAGTACTTC. Translating it yields CSARDIGLAGGRETQYF.

This clonotype was seen only a few times. V and J are TRBV12-3 or TRBV12-4 and TRBJ2-1; D possibly corresponds to TRBD2 (6 bases). The V and J ends lost 3 bases and 3 bases respectively, with 15 bases between them. The length of the CDR3 is 16 residues. CDR3 sequence: CASSFRREEHYNEQFF. CDR3 in DNA: TGTGCCAGCAGTTTTAGGAGGGAGGAACACTACAATGAGCAGTTCTTC.

The chain recombines TRBV29-1 with TRBJ2-7; 9 nucleotides line up with TRBD1. Germline-derived CDR1 and CDR2 are SQVTM and ANQGSEA. This CDR3 comprises 13 residues. The trim removed 4 bases at V and 2 bases at J, leaving 3 bases unmatched. The CDR3 sequence is CSVAGTGTYEQYF. In DNA form, the CDR3 reads TGCAGCGTTGCTGGGACAGGGACCTACGAGCAGTACTTC.

There are a few counts of this clonotype. The CDR3 DNA sequence: TGTGCCAGCAGCCAAGATCGTAGCGGGGGCACAGATACGCAGTATTTT. Protein: CASSQDRSGGTDTQYF. The V call is TRBV4-2, the J call TRBJ2-3; 8 nucleotides line up with TRBD2. This CDR3 is built from 16 residues. CDR1 LGHNA and CDR2 YNFKEQ come from the germline V gene. J lost 1 base, V lost 0 bases, and 3 bases had no gene match.

This chain links TRBV7-8 with TRBJ2-3; the match to TRBD2 covers 11 bases. Germline CDR1 is SGHVS and CDR2 is FQNEAQ. The CDR3 runs 16 residues. Trimming cost V 1 base and J 5 bases; bases outside gene matches: 5. Here the CDR3 DNA reads TGTGCCAGCAGCTTAGAAGGGCTAGCGGGAGGAGATACGCAGTATTTT. Translated: CASSLEGLAGGDTQYF. Combining the CDR3 with reference TRBV7-8 and TRBJ2-3 gives the whole variable domain GAGVSQSPRYKVAKRGQDVALRCDPISGHVSLFWYQQALGQGPEFLTYFQNEAQLDKSGLPSDRFFAERPEGSVSTLKIQRTQQEDSAVYLCASSLEGLAGGDTQYFGPGTRLTVL.

Only a few counts were recorded for this clonotype. The CDR3 DNA sequence: TGTGCCAGCAGATCCGCCTCCTACGAGCAGTACGTC. Protein sequence: CASRSASYEQYV. The rearrangement links TRBV6-5 to TRBJ2-7; no clear D gene. V was pared by 6 bases and J by 0 bases, with 6 bases between. The germline V gene encodes CDR1 MNHEY and CDR2 SVGAGI. This CDR3 is built from 12 residues.

The chain recombines TRBV24-1 with TRBJ2-5, with 13 bases matching TRBD2. CDR1 is KGHDR, CDR2 SFDVKD, per germline. The CDR3 runs 17 residues. V gave up 1 base and J gave up 4 bases; unmatched junction bases: 5. DNA for the CDR3: TGTGCCACCAGTGATTTCCGGACTAGCGGGGGTGGAGAGACCCAGTACTTC. Protein sequence: CATSDFRTSGGGETQYF.

Only a few counts were recorded for this clonotype. The chain uses TRBV6-5 and TRBJ2-7, with 9 bases matching TRBD1. V shed 0 bases, J shed 2 bases, and the junction held 2 bases outside the gene matches. The CDR3 runs to 15 residues. Germline CDR1 is MNHEY and CDR2 is SVGAGI. This chain's CDR3 is CASSYSRTGAYEQYV. CDR3 coding DNA: TGTGCCAGCAGTTACTCCAGGACAGGGGCCTACGAGCAGTACGTC.

This clonotype came up a few times. This sequence joins TRBV6-1 and TRBJ2-2, with 12 bases that match TRBD2. The CDR3 spans 19 residues. Losses at the gene ends were 6 bases for V and 4 bases for J; bases not matched to a gene: 15. From germline, CDR1 is MNHNS and CDR2 SASEGT. The CDR3: CASSQATLPGLAGTGELFF. CDR3 bases: TGTGCCAGCAGCCAAGCCACCTTACCGGGACTAGCGGGCACCGGGGAGCTGTTTTTT.

This clonotype was detected a few times. The V call is TRBV20-1, the J call TRBJ2-5, with D tentatively TRBD2 (6 bases). The germline gives CDR1 DFQATT, CDR2 SNEGSKA (reference sequence). Trimming stripped 0 bases from V and 5 bases from J, with 7 bases between. The CDR3 is 12 amino acids. The CDR3 DNA reads as TGCAGTGCTAGAGATGGGGGGGAGACCCAGTACTTC. Protein sequence: CSARDGGETQYF.

V is TRBV9 and J is TRBJ2-1, with D perhaps matching TRBD1 or TRBD2 (5 bases each). Trimming cost V 4 bases and J 6 bases, with 20 bases left between them. This CDR3 has 16 residues. Germline CDR1 reads SGDLS; CDR2 reads YYNGEE. The CDR3 sequence is CASSPSGTEVPNEQFF. CDR3 coding DNA: TGTGCCAGCAGCCCGTCCGGGACCGAGGTTCCCAATGAGCAGTTCTTC.

The CDR3 DNA is TGCAGTGCTAGAGATCAGGCTAGCGGGAGCTACGAGCAGTACTTC. As protein: CSARDQASGSYEQYF. The genes are TRBV20-1 and TRBJ2-7, with 10 bases matching TRBD2. CDR1 and CDR2 from the germline V gene are DFQATT and SNEGSKA (reference sequence). With 0 bases clipped from V and 3 bases from J, the junction kept 5 bases outside the gene matches. The CDR3 has 15 residues.

This rearrangement joins TRBV4-1 to TRBJ1-6, with D uncertain. CDR1 MGHRA and CDR2 YSYEKL come from the germline V gene. V lost 4 bases and J lost 5, with 12 bases in between. This CDR3 is 15 amino acids long. The CDR3 region is CASSPSAANNSPLHF. The CDR3 region has the DNA TGCGCCAGCAGCCCGTCGGCAGCCAATAATTCACCCCTCCACTTT.

The sample holds a few counts of this clonotype. The chain carries TRBV20-1 and TRBJ2-7; D possibly corresponds to TRBD1 (6 bases). Between the trimmed V and J ends, which lost 1 base and 7 bases, there was a span of 20 bases. This CDR3 comprises 15 residues. Looked up from germline, CDR1 is DFQATT and CDR2 is SNEGSKA (reference sequence). The CDR3 here is CSARAKGHVTSEQYF. Written as DNA, the CDR3 is TGCAGTGCTAGAGCCAAGGGACACGTAACTAGTGAGCAGTACTTC.

The rearrangement uses TRBV6-5 and TRBJ2-3; D perhaps matches TRBD2 (6 bases). The CDR3 contains 18 residues. With 2 bases removed from V and 2 bases from J, the gap between germline ends came to 20 bases. Germline assignment: CDR1 MNHEY and CDR2 SVGAGI. The CDR3 nucleotides are TGTGCCAGCAGTTACCGGCCCAAAAAGCGGGTCCTCACAGATACGCAGTATTTT. Residues: CASSYRPKKRVLTDTQYF.

The chain links TRBV9 to TRBJ2-1; possibly TRBD2 for D (7 bases). The CDR3 runs to 17 residues. The V end was cut by 1 base, the J end by 0 bases, with 14 bases between. Per germline, CDR1 SGDLS and CDR2 YYNGEE. DNA of the CDR3: TGTGCCAGCAGCGTACCCAGGGAGGGGGGCTCCTACAATGAGCAGTTCTTC. It yields the protein CASSVPREGGSYNEQFF.

This clonotype has only a few counts. The chain carries TRBV7-9 and TRBJ1-1; D not certain. Germline lookup yields CDR1 SEHNR and CDR2 FQNEAQ (reference sequence). CDR3 length equals 15 residues. V lost 1 base and J lost 3, with 12 bases in between. CDR3 in amino acids: CASSLGHLLDTEAFF. The CDR3 DNA reads TGTGCCAGCAGCTTAGGACACTTGTTAGACACTGAAGCTTTCTTT.

This clonotype came up many times. The rearrangement uses TRBV12-3 or TRBV12-4 and TRBJ2-3, with 11 bases aligning to TRBD2. The ends lost 8 bases at V and 5 bases at J; junction bases unmatched: 6. The CDR3 contains 14 residues. CDR3 coding DNA: TGTGCCAGCTACACTAGCGGGAGTCAAGATACGCAGTATTTT. It codes for CASYTSGSQDTQYF.

This clonotype was recorded a few times. V is TRBV5-1 and J is TRBJ1-2; D is undetermined. The V end was cut by 4 bases, the J end by 5 bases, with 12 bases between. The CDR3 has 13 residues. The V gene's germline CDR1 is SGHRS and CDR2 YFSETQ. The CDR3, as DNA: TGCGCCAGCAGCCTCCCGGAGGGTTATGGCTACACCTTC. Amino acids: CASSLPEGYGYTF.

The chain carries TRBV9 and TRBJ2-2, with D perhaps TRBD1 or TRBD2 (5 bases each). The CDR3 contains 16 residues. Germline V lookup: CDR1 SGDLS, CDR2 YYNGEE. V gave up 1 base and J gave up 4 bases, with 14 bases separating them. For the CDR3, the DNA is TGTGCCAGCAGCGTAAGAGGGGTGGGGACCACCGGGGAGCTGTTTTTT. Translated: CASSVRGVGTTGELFF.

At least ten counts were recorded for this clonotype. This sequence joins TRBV3-1 and TRBJ2-4, with D maybe TRBD2 (5 bases). Trimming removed 4 bases at V and 0 bases at J, with 7 bases between. Per germline, CDR1 LGHDT and CDR2 YNNKEL (reference sequence). The CDR3 totals 14 residues. CDR3 coding DNA: TGTGCCAGCAGCCCGCGGGTAGCCAAAAACATTCAGTACTTC. It yields the protein CASSPRVAKNIQYF.

This clonotype appeared a few times. The chain couples TRBV5-6 to TRBJ1-3; D may be TRBD1 (6 bases). Germline CDR1 reads SGHDT; CDR2 reads YYEEEE. This CDR3 region has 17 residues. Trimming shortened V by 2 bases and J by 4 bases, and 19 bases separated the two germline ends. The CDR3 DNA sequence: TGTGCCAGCAGCTTTACCACGGTCGGGGGCTCGGGAAACACCATATATTTT. Amino acid sequence: CASSFTTVGGSGNTIYF.